These 30 T cell receptor beta chains originate from one sample sequenced in a study of molecular identifiers for immune sequencing clone quantification. TCRdb re-called the PCR reads through MiXCR, storing one row per CDR3 protein. The sample includes roughly 40,000 distinct CDR3 sequences, less than 20% seen only once; the top ten take around 7%. What was sequenced was naive CD8+ T cells from blood, with Jurkat cell RNA spiked in. Subset meaning: FACS-sorted CD8+CD4-CCR7+CD45RA+ naive T cells. The receptors come from a human donor in good health. Some libraries in this study had Jurkat cell RNA spiked in.

This clonotype was counted many times. The chain links TRBV19 to TRBJ2-3; the match to TRBD1 covers 8 bases. The germline V gene encodes CDR1 LNHDA and CDR2 SQIVND (reference sequence). The CDR3 covers 15 residues. Unmatched junction bases numbered 9, after V lost 4 bases and J lost 6 bases. The DNA for the CDR3 is TGTGCCAGTAGTACCCCGGACAGGGAAGGCGATACGCAGTATTTT. It is translated as CASSTPDREGDTQYF.

This clonotype was detected many times. The chain recombines TRBV28 with TRBJ2-5, with 8 positions matching TRBD2. Trimming at V came to 5 bases and at J to 4 bases, leaving 12 bases not matched to a gene. The CDR3 totals 16 residues. The V gene's germline CDR1 is MDHEN and CDR2 SYDVKM. As DNA, the CDR3 is TGTGCCAGCAGTGGTGGTCGGGGGGGCGTTGCAGAGACCCAGTACTTC. Protein: CASSGGRGGVAETQYF.

Notes on this clonotype: A much larger clone differs from this one at a single base, so this may be a read error. The CDR3 loop reads CSGVSESSCEQYF. The DNA of the CDR3 is TGCAGCGGGGTGTCGGAGAGCTCCTGCGAGCAGTACTTC. V gene TRBV29-1 combines with J gene TRBJ2-7; no clear D. Germline V CDR1 and CDR2: SQVTM, ANQGSEA. The CDR3 consists of 13 residues.

This clonotype has more than one count but fewer than ten. The chain employs TRBV29-1 and TRBJ2-4; TRBD2 matches at 7 bases. The J segment lost 2 bases and the V segment lost 4 bases, leaving 17 bases of the junction unmatched. The CDR3 contains 18 residues. Germline V gene data show CDR1 as SQVTM and CDR2 as ANQGSEA. The CDR3 protein is CSVVPGGSALNTKNIQYF. Written as DNA, the CDR3 is TGCAGCGTTGTTCCCGGCGGGAGCGCCCTTAATACCAAAAACATTCAGTACTTC.

This clonotype was counted ten times or more. CDR3 sequence reads: CASSLRQALQETQYF. The CDR3 DNA reads TGTGCCAGCAGTCTGCGACAGGCTTTACAAGAGACCCAGTACTTC. The V gene is TRBV28, the J gene TRBJ2-5; D may be TRBD1 (6 bases). V lost 5 bases to trimming and J lost 2 bases, with 15 bases between them. This CDR3 has 15 residues. Germline loops: CDR1 MDHEN, CDR2 SYDVKM.

At least ten counts were recorded for this clonotype. The chain recombines TRBV20-1 with TRBJ1-6; D not resolved. CDR1 DFQATT and CDR2 SNEGSKA come from the germline V gene (reference sequence). V was shortened by 3 bases and J by 5 bases, with 17 bases between the two germline ends. The CDR3 is 16 residues long. For the CDR3, the DNA is TGCAGTGCTAGGGTCTCGGTTGGCACTCATAATTCACCCCTCCACTTT. Protein product: CSARVSVGTHNSPLHF.

Turning to this clonotype: One base away lies a much larger clone, so this may be a sequencing read error. The CDR3 region is CASSSELDRGGGEQYF. The CDR3 nucleotides are TGTGCCAGCAGCTCAGAATTAGACAGGGGTGGTGGCGAGCAGTACTTC. The chain recombines TRBV7-9 with TRBJ2-7; 8 bases align to TRBD1. Germline V lookup: CDR1 SEHNR, CDR2 FQNEAQ (reference sequence). The junction had 14 bases not matched to a gene; V was cut back by 4 bases and J by 6 bases. This CDR3 comprises 16 residues.

Many counts were recorded for this clonotype. V gene TRBV6-2 or TRBV6-3 combines with J gene TRBJ2-1; D not resolved. Germline loops: CDR1 MNHEY, CDR2 SVGEGT. Between the trimmed V and J ends, which lost 1 base and 4 bases, there was a span of 5 bases. The CDR3 is made up of 13 amino acids. The CDR3 sequence: CASSYYDYNEQFF. As DNA, the CDR3 is TGTGCCAGCAGTTACTACGATTACAATGAGCAGTTCTTC.

To note about this clonotype: With a much larger clone just one base away, this may be a read error. The V gene is TRBV10-1, the J gene TRBJ2-7, with D hard to call. The CDR3 runs 12 residues. Germline V gives CDR1 WNHNN, CDR2 SYGVQD (reference sequence). Trimming took 2 bases from V and 3 from J, leaving 5 bases between them. The CDR3 region has the DNA TGCGCCAGCAGTGAGCCTGTCTACGAGCAGTACTTC. This sequence encodes CASSEPVYEQYF.

J is TRBJ2-2 and V is TRBV11-2, with D unclear. Trimming removed 1 base from V and 6 bases from J, with 12 bases in between. This CDR3 region has 15 residues. CDR1 is SGHAT, CDR2 FQNNGV, per germline. CDR3 sequence (DNA): TGTGCCAGCAGCTTAGGGCAAAACCATGCCGGGGAGCTGTTTTTT. Its protein is CASSLGQNHAGELFF.

Comments on this clonotype: This clone may be a read error of a much larger clone one base away. The chain combines TRBV7-9 with TRBJ2-7; 7 nucleotides agree with TRBD2. CDR1 SEHNR and CDR2 FQNEAQ come from the germline V gene (reference sequence). The CDR3 consists of 14 residues. The chain's CDR3 is CVSSPTERGYEQYF. The CDR3 DNA sequence: TGTGTCAGCAGCCCTACTGAGCGGGGCTACGAGCAGTACTTC. The whole variable domain, filled in from reference TRBV7-9 and TRBJ2-7, reads DTGVSQNPRHKITKRGQNVTFRCDPISEHNRLYWYRQTLGQGPEFLTYFQNEAQLEKSRLLSDRFSAERPKGSFSTLEIQRTEQGDSAMYLCVSSPTERGYEQYFGPGTRLTVT.

In the case of this clonotype: This sequence may be a read error, since a much larger clone differs from it by one base. J is TRBJ2-2 and V is TRBV28, with a tentative D call TRBD2 (6 bases). The CDR3 loop spans 15 amino acids. CDR1 is MDHEN, CDR2 SYDVKM, per germline. The V end was cut by 8 bases, the J end by 6 bases, with 19 bases between. The CDR3 protein is CASGLSSGGAGELFF. The CDR3 bases are TGTGCCAGCGGTCTCTCCTCCGGGGGAGCCGGGGAGCTGTTTTTT.

This clonotype was picked up many times. The V and J genes are TRBV6-6 and TRBJ1-1, with D possibly matching TRBD1 (6 bases). Trimming cost V 0 bases and J 1 base, with 9 bases left between them. Looked up from germline, CDR1 is MNHNY and CDR2 is SVGAGI (reference sequence). The CDR3 has 15 amino acids. The CDR3: CASSYSDRKNTEAFF. The CDR3 nucleotides are TGTGCCAGCAGTTACTCTGACAGGAAGAACACTGAAGCTTTCTTT.

This clonotype was observed a handful of times. The rearrangement uses TRBV5-1 and TRBJ1-2, with a weak D call TRBD1 (5 bases). The V gene's germline CDR1 is SGHRS and CDR2 YFSETQ. This CDR3 region has 15 residues. The germline V and J ends were trimmed by 7 bases and 4 bases, with 20 bases remaining between them. CDR3 DNA sequence: TGCGCCAGCTACGGCGTGACAGACGGAACCTATGGCTACACCTTC. Protein sequence: CASYGVTDGTYGYTF.

The chain uses TRBV12-3 or TRBV12-4 and TRBJ2-1; 11 bases align to TRBD1. V lost 6 bases and J lost 9; bases outside the gene matches: 4. CDR3 length: 13 amino acids. CDR3 region: CASRLGQGVEQFF. CDR3 DNA sequence: TGTGCCAGCAGACTGGGACAGGGGGTTGAGCAGTTCTTC.

For this clonotype: This may stem from a read error, because a much larger clone lies one nucleotide away. The chain carries TRBV28 and TRBJ2-7, with D perhaps matching TRBD2 (5 bases). Per germline, CDR1 MDHEN and CDR2 SYDVKM. The V and J ends lost 7 bases and 0 bases respectively, with 10 bases between them. The CDR3 length is 13 residues. CDR3 residues: CASTSGRSYEQYF. The CDR3, as DNA: TGTGCCAGCACAAGCGGTCGCTCCTACGAGCAGTACTTC.

V usage is TRBV4-3 and J usage is TRBJ2-7; 10 bases align to TRBD1. The germline V gene encodes CDR1 LGHNA and CDR2 YSLEER. V trimming: 9 bases; J trimming: 4 bases; junction bases outside the gene matches: 9. This CDR3 contains 14 residues. The CDR3 nucleotides read TGCGCCAGGAAACTTGGGGACAGGGGTTACGAGCAGTACTTC. It encodes CARKLGDRGYEQYF.

This clonotype was picked up one time. A much larger clone is a single base away; this may be a read error. The chain employs TRBV5-6 and TRBJ1-2; possibly TRBD1 for D (6 bases). V was pared by 2 bases and J by 6 bases, with 14 bases between. Germline V lookup: CDR1 SGHDT, CDR2 YYEEEE. This CDR3 has 14 amino acids. The chain's CDR3 is CASSFGAGADGYTF. The DNA of the CDR3 is TGTGCCAGCAGCTTCGGGGCAGGGGCTGATGGCTACACCTTC.

This clonotype was detected ten times or more. The genes are TRBV12-3 or TRBV12-4 and TRBJ2-5; maybe TRBD1 (6 bases). Trimming shortened V by 8 bases and J by 5 bases, and 18 bases separated the two germline ends. This CDR3 has 14 amino acids. CDR3 DNA: TGTGCCAGCTCGGACAGCTTGGTCTTGGAGACCCAGTACTTC. Protein sequence: CASSDSLVLETQYF.

This clonotype was seen at least ten times. The rearrangement uses TRBV27 and TRBJ2-1; D gene ambiguous. Germline V gives CDR1 MNHEY, CDR2 SMNVEV (reference sequence). V was shortened by 3 bases and J by 10 bases, with 13 bases between the two germline ends. The CDR3 is 13 amino acids. This CDR3 is CASSFFADGEQFF. For the CDR3, the DNA is TGTGCCAGCAGTTTCTTTGCTGATGGGGAGCAGTTCTTC.

A few counts support this clonotype. J is TRBJ1-2 and V is TRBV6-5, with 7 bases matching TRBD1. The CDR3 contains 13 residues. The ends lost 2 bases at V and 5 bases at J; junction bases unmatched: 2. Germline CDR1 MNHEY, CDR2 SVGAGI. The CDR3 is CASSYGTVYGYTF. DNA of the CDR3: TGTGCCAGCAGTTACGGGACAGTATATGGCTACACCTTC.

There are many counts of this clonotype. This chain connects TRBV6-5 to TRBJ2-5; the match to TRBD1 covers 7 bases. Trimming at V came to 5 bases and at J to 5 bases, leaving 14 bases not matched to a gene. The CDR3 totals 16 residues. CDR1 MNHEY and CDR2 SVGAGI come from the germline V gene. CDR3 sequence (DNA): TGTGCCAGCAGTAATCCTTTTGGGGACAGAAAGGAGACCCAGTACTTC. This sequence encodes CASSNPFGDRKETQYF.

This clonotype showed up many times. The chain carries TRBV6-2 or TRBV6-3 and TRBJ2-1; 8 bases align to TRBD2. The CDR3 extends over 22 amino acids. The germline V gene has CDR1 MNHEY and CDR2 SVGEGT. Trimming removed 0 bases from V and 6 bases from J; junction bases left unmatched: 25. The CDR3 loop reads CASSYSKTTGGPIPSSSNEQFF. The CDR3 nucleotides read TGTGCCAGCAGTTACTCGAAAACGACGGGAGGGCCTATACCGTCCTCGAGCAATGAGCAGTTCTTC.

The V gene is TRBV21-1, the J gene TRBJ1-1. TRBV21-1 is labeled a pseudogene. The CDR3 totals 17 residues. This chain's CDR3 is CASSDRQGGSMNTEAFF. CDR3 nucleotides: TGTGCCAGCAGCGACCGGCAGGGTGGATCTATGAACACTGAAGCTTTCTTT.

This clonotype was detected ten times or more. This chain links TRBV7-9 with TRBJ2-1; TRBD1 agrees at 9 bases. This CDR3 region has 16 residues. V was pared by 2 bases and J by 6 bases, with 8 bases of the junction left unmatched. Germline V CDR1 and CDR2: SEHNR, FQNEAQ (reference sequence). The CDR3 region is CASSLNWDRVINEQFF. CDR3 bases: TGTGCCAGCAGCTTAAATTGGGACAGGGTAATCAATGAGCAGTTCTTC. Looking up the rest from reference TRBV7-9 and TRBJ2-1 gives the full variable domain: DTGVSQNPRHKITKRGQNVTFRCDPISEHNRLYWYRQTLGQGPEFLTYFQNEAQLEKSRLLSDRFSAERPKGSFSTLEIQRTEQGDSAMYLCASSLNWDRVINEQFFGPGTRLTVL.

The chain uses TRBV29-1 and TRBJ2-2; D unresolved. Germline-derived CDR1 and CDR2 are SQVTM and ANQGSEA. The CDR3 spans 11 residues. Trimming pared 7 bases from V and 8 bases from J, leaving 11 bases between. CDR3 in DNA: TGCAGCGCACATACAGTGGGGGAGCTGTTTTTT. Its protein product is CSAHTVGELFF.

There are a few counts of this clonotype. The chain has TRBV10-3 and TRBJ2-2; D uncertain. Germline lookup yields CDR1 ENHRY and CDR2 SYGVKD. V was clipped by 3 bases and J by 4 bases, with 9 bases between them. The CDR3 contains 14 residues. As DNA, the CDR3 is TGTGCCATCAGTGAAGACGGCTCCACCGGGGAGCTGTTTTTT. It encodes CAISEDGSTGELFF.

J is TRBJ2-7 and V is TRBV7-9; 9 nucleotides align to TRBD2. The V gene end was trimmed by 5 bases and the J gene end by 3 bases; junction bases not matched to a gene: 5. The CDR3 totals 14 residues. CDR1 is SEHNR and CDR2 is FQNEAQ in the germline V gene (reference sequence). DNA of the CDR3: TGTGCCAGCAGCCCGATTAGCGGGAGCTACGAGCAGTACTTC. Its translation is CASSPISGSYEQYF.

This clonotype was recorded many times. This rearrangement joins TRBV20-1 to TRBJ2-4; D gene uncertain. The CDR3 spans 12 residues. Trimming removed 2 bases at V and 8 bases at J, with 10 bases between. CDR1 and CDR2 from the germline V gene are DFQATT and SNEGSKA (reference sequence). CDR3 amino acids: CSARPMGDIQYF. The CDR3, as DNA: TGCAGTGCTAGACCGATGGGCGACATTCAGTACTTC.

This clonotype was seen at least ten times. The chain couples TRBV12-3 or TRBV12-4 to TRBJ2-7; D perhaps matches TRBD1 (8 bases). The CDR3 spans 15 residues. V was trimmed by 5 bases and J by 2 bases, leaving 16 bases between them. CDR3 bases: TGTGCCAGCAGTATCGGACAGGGAGGGACCTACGAGCAGTACTTC. Amino acids: CASSIGQGGTYEQYF.